Below, 30 T cell receptor beta chains from the same sample are listed, as sequenced in a study of neurological immune-mediated disorders. TCRdb reprocessed the 5' RACE reads with MiXCR, giving one entry per CDR3 protein. The sample lists 40,000 to 55,000 distinct CDR3 sequences; about 5% were seen once. Sequencing was performed on CD4+ T cells from blood. These receptors came from a woman between 18 and 30 years old with multiple sclerosis.

This clonotype was recorded many times. The chain carries TRBV5-1 and TRBJ2-3; D gene unclear. Per germline, CDR1 SGHRS and CDR2 YFSETQ. The CDR3 is made up of 12 amino acids. V was trimmed by 4 bases and J by 0 bases, leaving 3 bases between them. The CDR3 loop is CASSMSTDTQYF. The CDR3 DNA follows: TGCGCCAGCAGCATGAGCACAGATACGCAGTATTTT.

This clonotype appeared a few times. This chain uses TRBV5-1 with TRBJ1-5; D gene unclear. Germline CDR1 is SGHRS and CDR2 is YFSETQ. The V end was cut by 5 bases, the J end by 4 bases, with 10 bases between. This CDR3 is 13 amino acids long. CDR3 DNA sequence: TGCGCCAGCAGTATTTCGGGGAATCAGCCCCAGCATTTT. This gives the protein CASSISGNQPQHF.

This clonotype was counted ten times or more. The rearrangement joins TRBV7-6 to TRBJ1-4; 8 nucleotides align to TRBD1. The CDR3 is 16 amino acids. V lost 5 bases to trimming and J lost 0 bases; unmatched junction nucleotides: 5. The germline CDR1 and CDR2 sequences are SGHVS and FNYEAQ. This chain's CDR3 is CASSGGQGSTNEKLFF. In nucleotides, the CDR3 is TGTGCCAGCAGCGGCGGACAGGGCTCAACTAATGAAAAACTGTTTTTT.

V is TRBV12-3 or TRBV12-4 and J is TRBJ1-5; D call uncertain. V was cut by 1 base and J by 0 bases, with 7 bases left in between. The CDR3 extends over 15 amino acids. In DNA, the CDR3 is TGTGCCAGCAGTTTAGGTTGGATTAGCAATCAGCCCCAGCATTTT. This sequence encodes CASSLGWISNQPQHF.

At least ten counts were recorded for this clonotype. The rearrangement joins TRBV5-1 to TRBJ2-7, with D unclear. Deletions cut 2 bases from V and 0 bases from J, with 9 bases between. The CDR3 totals 14 residues. Germline V gives CDR1 SGHRS, CDR2 YFSETQ. In nucleotides, the CDR3 is TGCGCCAGCAGCTTTAATTCGGACTCCTACGAGCAGTACTTC. Protein sequence: CASSFNSDSYEQYF.

With regard to this clonotype: A clone one base away is much larger, so this may be a read error. This chain connects TRBV18 to TRBJ2-1; D is perhaps TRBD2 (5 bases). The CDR3 is 14 residues long. The ends were cut back, 3 bases at V and 8 bases at J, with 14 bases in the middle. The germline CDR1 and CDR2 sequences are KGHSH and LQKENI. CDR3 sequence reads: CASSPSGRGHEQFF. In DNA form, the CDR3 reads TGTGCCAGCTCACCGTCGGGGAGAGGGCATGAGCAGTTCTTC. Supplemented by reference TRBV18 and TRBJ2-1, the full variable domain reads NAGVMQNPRHLVRRRGQEARLRCSPMKGHSHVYWYRQLPEEGLKFMVYLQKENIIDESGMPKERFSAEFPKEGPSILRIQQVVRGDSAAYFCASSPSGRGHEQFFGPGTRLTVL.

This clonotype was detected many times. The chain is built from TRBV11-1 and TRBJ2-2; unclear D gene. V lost 1 base and J 3 bases, leaving 9 bases between the germline ends. Germline lookup yields CDR1 SGHAT and CDR2 FQDESV (reference sequence). The CDR3 sequence is 15 residues long. The chain's CDR3 is CASSLEYGDTGELFF. In nucleotides, the CDR3 is TGTGCCAGCAGCTTAGAGTATGGGGACACCGGGGAGCTGTTTTTT.

This clonotype came up many times. The junction differs from germline at one of its ends, possibly a read error. The J gene is TRBJ1-1, the V gene TRBV7-7; no reliable D call. Germline CDR1 and CDR2: SSHAT and FNYEAQ (reference sequence). This CDR3 has 14 amino acids. The CDR3 reads CASSPQFRRGEAFF. The CDR3 nucleotides are TGTGCTAGCAGCCCCCAATTCCGACGGGGTGAAGCTTTCTTT.

This clonotype was counted many times. V usage is TRBV7-2 and J usage is TRBJ2-1, with unresolved D. This CDR3 spans 18 amino acids. In germline, CDR1 is SGHTA, CDR2 FQGNSA. V lost 5 bases and J 0 bases, leaving 20 bases between the germline ends. CDR3 sequence: CASSRVPGPVFSYNEQFF. The CDR3 DNA sequence: TGTGCCAGCAGCCGTGTGCCCGGGCCCGTTTTCTCCTACAATGAGCAGTTCTTC.

The table lists this clonotype with many counts. The chain has TRBV18 and TRBJ2-3; 9 bases line up with TRBD1. V shed 5 bases and J 3 bases; nucleotides not matched to a gene: 6. Germline values: CDR1 KGHSH, CDR2 LQKENI. The CDR3 runs to 15 residues. This CDR3 reads CASSEGQGLTDTQYF. The DNA of the CDR3 is TGTGCCAGCTCAGAAGGACAGGGGTTGACAGATACGCAGTATTTT.

This clonotype was seen repeatedly, ten times or more. The chain recombines TRBV5-1 with TRBJ1-1; D uncertain. The V gene lost 7 bases and the J gene lost 0 bases, with 16 bases spanning the gap. Looked up from germline, CDR1 is SGHRS and CDR2 is YFSETQ. The CDR3 has 15 amino acids. In DNA form, the CDR3 reads TGCGCCAGCTCTCCCTTAAATTCCATGAACACTGAAGCTTTCTTT. It encodes CASSPLNSMNTEAFF. Combining the CDR3 with reference TRBV5-1 and TRBJ1-1 gives the whole variable domain KAGVTQTPRYLIKTRGQQVTLSCSPISGHRSVSWYQQTPGQGLQFLFEYFSETQRNKGNFPGRFSGRQFSNSRSEMNVSTLELGDSALYLCASSPLNSMNTEAFFGQGTRLTVV.

In this sample, this clonotype turned up many times. The chain employs TRBV4-3 and TRBJ2-4; D gene ambiguous. Trimming shortened V by 1 base and J by 1 base, and 11 bases separated the two germline ends. The V gene's germline CDR1 is LGHNA and CDR2 YSLEER. CDR3 size: 16 residues. The CDR3 coding sequence is TGCGCCAGCAGCCAAGTTCTGCTTGGGGCCAAAAACATTCAGTACTTC. Translating gives CASSQVLLGAKNIQYF.

This clonotype has a handful of counts. The chain is built from TRBV2 and TRBJ1-6; 7 positions agree with TRBD1. Germline V gene data show CDR1 as SNHLY and CDR2 as FYNNEI. This CDR3 has 14 residues. V trimming: 2 bases; J trimming: 11 bases; junction bases outside the gene matches: 6. CDR3 region: CASSEQGGRAPLHF. For the CDR3, the DNA is TGTGCCAGCAGTGAACAAGGGGGCAGGGCACCCCTCCACTTT.

This clonotype was counted many times. The CDR3 here is CASSSNRDRGDNQPQHF. The CDR3 bases are TGTGCCAGCAGTTCCAACCGGGACAGGGGGGACAATCAGCCCCAGCATTTT. The chain has TRBV27 and TRBJ1-5, with TRBD1 matching 11 bases. This CDR3 is built from 17 residues. CDR1 MNHEY and CDR2 SMNVEV come from the germline V gene (reference sequence). Trimming removed 4 bases from V and 3 bases from J; junction bases left unmatched: 8.

This clonotype has at least ten counts. This chain uses TRBV20-1 with TRBJ2-2; D call uncertain. V lost 0 bases, J lost 6 bases, and 11 bases lay in between. The length of the CDR3 is 14 residues. CDR1 is DFQATT and CDR2 is SNEGSKA in the germline V gene (reference sequence). The CDR3 loop reads CSARDSRWAGELFF. As DNA, the CDR3 is TGCAGTGCTAGAGATTCGCGGTGGGCCGGGGAGCTGTTTTTT.

This clonotype was counted at least ten times. CDR3 in amino acids: CASSLTGQANSPLHF. The CDR3 DNA reads as TGTGCCAGCAGCTTAACGGGACAGGCGAATTCACCCCTCCACTTT. This chain connects TRBV7-2 to TRBJ1-6; 8 bases agree with TRBD1. V was pared by 2 bases and J by 7 bases, with 4 bases of the junction left unmatched. CDR3 size: 15 residues. CDR1 SGHTA and CDR2 FQGNSA come from the germline V gene.

V is TRBV18 and J is TRBJ1-2; 7 bases map to TRBD1. This CDR3 region has 12 residues. V gave up 5 bases and J gave up 6 bases; unmatched junction bases: 3. The germline V gene has CDR1 KGHSH and CDR2 LQKENI. In DNA, the CDR3 is TGTGCCAGCTCAGCTCAGGGGGATGGCTACACCTTC. Amino acids: CASSAQGDGYTF.

The table lists this clonotype with many counts. The rearrangement uses TRBV15 and TRBJ1-1, with D perhaps matching TRBD1 (5 bases). Germline values: CDR1 LNHNV, CDR2 YYDKDF (reference sequence). V was cut by 11 bases and J by 4 bases, with 17 bases left in between. The CDR3 is 13 residues long. CDR3 nucleotides: TGTGCCGTTAGACTAGCGGGGGGCACTGAAGCTTTCTTT. Its protein is CAVRLAGGTEAFF. The full variable domain, with the rest looked up from reference TRBV15 and TRBJ1-1, is DAMVIQNPRYQVTQFGKPVTLSCSQTLNHNVMYWYQQKSSQAPKLLFHYYDKDFNNEADTPDNFQSRRPNTSFCFLDIRSPGLGDTAMYLCAVRLAGGTEAFFGQGTRLTVV.

The chain combines TRBV7-2 with TRBJ2-7, with 7 bases that match TRBD2. CDR1 and CDR2 from the germline V gene are SGHTA and FQGNSA. The CDR3 is 15 amino acids. The junction had 7 bases not matched to a gene; V was cut back by 1 base and J by 4 bases. CDR3 region: CASSLVLAIDYEQYV. CDR3 sequence (DNA): TGTGCCAGCAGCTTAGTACTAGCGATAGATTACGAGCAGTACGTC.

This clonotype was counted at least ten times. The chain is built from TRBV12-3 or TRBV12-4 and TRBJ1-3; possibly TRBD1 for D (6 bases). This CDR3 spans 13 amino acids. Trimming removed 4 bases at V and 10 bases at J, with 14 bases between. This CDR3 is CASSSGQWDTIYF. CDR3 DNA sequence: TGTGCCAGCAGTTCCGGACAGTGGGATACCATATATTTT.

The chain carries TRBV28 and TRBJ2-1; a possible D gene is TRBD2 (6 bases). Deletions cut 6 bases from V and 6 bases from J, with 12 bases between. CDR1 and CDR2 from the germline V gene are MDHEN and SYDVKM. CDR3 length: 13 residues. The CDR3 loop is CASRRDLSNEQFF. CDR3 sequence (DNA): TGTGCCAGCAGGCGGGATCTAAGCAATGAGCAGTTCTTC.

This clonotype appeared many times. The gene calls are TRBV7-2 and TRBJ2-7, with 9 bases fitting TRBD1. The length of the CDR3 is 15 residues. Germline CDR1 is SGHTA and CDR2 is FQGNSA. Germline trimming cut 5 bases from V and 3 bases from J; bases unmatched to any gene: 8. The CDR3 reads CASSPPGTGIYEQYF. The CDR3 bases are TGTGCCAGCAGCCCCCCCGGGACAGGGATCTACGAGCAGTACTTC.

This clonotype came up many times. The chain uses TRBV7-2 and TRBJ1-2; 12 bases fit TRBD1. Germline CDR1 and CDR2: SGHTA and FQGNSA. There are 18 residues in the CDR3. J lost 4 bases, V lost 1 base, and 10 bases had no gene match. CDR3 bases: TGTGCCAGCAGCTTAGGCGTTGGGACAGGGGGCGCGGGCTATGGCTACACCTTC. Translating gives CASSLGVGTGGAGYGYTF.

Many counts were recorded for this clonotype. The gene calls are TRBV14 and TRBJ2-5, with a tentative D call TRBD2 (5 bases). The CDR3 spans 15 residues. V dropped 4 bases and J dropped 4 bases, with 16 bases sitting between them. Germline-derived CDR1 and CDR2 are SGHDN and FVKESK. CDR3 coding DNA: TGTGCCAGCAGCCCGGTGTCCGGGGTGGGAGAGACCCAGTACTTC. This gives the protein CASSPVSGVGETQYF.

This clonotype was counted ten times or more. The genes are TRBV5-4 and TRBJ1-1; no firm D call. The ends were cut back, 3 bases at V and 0 bases at J, with 9 bases in the middle. Germline lookup yields CDR1 SGHNT and CDR2 YYREEE (reference sequence). The CDR3 runs to 14 residues. The CDR3: CASSSGLLNTEAFF. In nucleotides, the CDR3 is TGTGCCAGCAGCTCAGGACTGCTGAACACTGAAGCTTTCTTT.

This clonotype was recorded many times. V is TRBV7-2 and J is TRBJ2-7, with no clear D. CDR1 is SGHTA, CDR2 FQGNSA, per germline. Trimming pared 1 base from V and 4 bases from J, leaving 8 bases between. The CDR3 loop spans 13 amino acids. As DNA, the CDR3 is TGTGCCAGCAGCTTAGAGCTACAGTACGAGCAGTACGTC. This encodes CASSLELQYEQYV.

This clonotype was counted many times. The chain combines TRBV2 with TRBJ1-1, with D unresolved. V lost 4 bases and J 6 bases, leaving 6 bases between the germline ends. Germline V gene sequence: CDR1 SNHLY, CDR2 FYNNEI. CDR3 length: 11 amino acids. DNA of the CDR3: TGTGCCAGCAGTGCGAGTGCTGAAGCTTTCTTT. Residues: CASSASAEAFF.

This clonotype was seen at least ten times. The chain uses TRBV27 and TRBJ2-1; TRBD2 aligns across 10 bases. The germline V gene encodes CDR1 MNHEY and CDR2 SMNVEV (reference sequence). CDR3 length equals 16 residues. The trim removed 5 bases at V and 0 bases at J, leaving 4 bases unmatched. The CDR3 DNA sequence: TGTGCCAGCAGTGTACTAGCGGGGACCTCCTACAATGAGCAGTTCTTC. Its translation is CASSVLAGTSYNEQFF.

This clonotype was picked up many times. The V and J genes are TRBV12-3 or TRBV12-4 and TRBJ1-2; no clear D gene. The CDR3 contains 12 residues. V was clipped by 3 bases and J by 6 bases, with 8 bases between them. The CDR3 nucleotides read TGTGCCAGCAGTTTTTTAACGAATGGCTACACCTTC. Translating gives CASSFLTNGYTF.

Ten or more counts support this clonotype. The rearrangement uses TRBV20-1 and TRBJ2-1; D is ambiguous. From germline, CDR1 is DFQATT and CDR2 SNEGSKA (reference sequence). The CDR3 spans 16 residues. Trimming took 0 bases from V and 0 from J, leaving 12 bases between them. CDR3 sequence: CSARDFQLSSYNEQFF. DNA for the CDR3: TGCAGTGCTAGAGATTTCCAGTTGAGCTCCTACAATGAGCAGTTCTTC.